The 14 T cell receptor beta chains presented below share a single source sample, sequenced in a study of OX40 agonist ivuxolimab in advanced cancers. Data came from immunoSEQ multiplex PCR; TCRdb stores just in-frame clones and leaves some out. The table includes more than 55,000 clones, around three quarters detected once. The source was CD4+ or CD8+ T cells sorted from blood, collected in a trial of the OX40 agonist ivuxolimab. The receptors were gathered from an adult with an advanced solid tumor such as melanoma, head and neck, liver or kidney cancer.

The CDR3 bases are TGCAGCGTTGCCCCTACAGGGGCCTACGAGCAGTACTTC. Its protein product is CSVAPTGAYEQYF. The V call is TRBV29-1, the J call TRBJ2-7; 7 bases line up with TRBD1. V shed 4 bases, J shed 2 bases, and the junction held 5 bases outside the gene matches. This CDR3 is built from 13 residues. Germline CDR1 is SQVTM and CDR2 is ANQGSEA.

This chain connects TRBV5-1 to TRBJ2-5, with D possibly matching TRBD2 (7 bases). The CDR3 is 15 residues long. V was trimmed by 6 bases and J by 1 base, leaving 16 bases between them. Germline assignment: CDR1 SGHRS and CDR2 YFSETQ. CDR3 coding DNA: TGCGCCAGCACCTTTAACGGGGGGCGCCAAGAGACCCAGTACTTC. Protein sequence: CASTFNGGRQETQYF.

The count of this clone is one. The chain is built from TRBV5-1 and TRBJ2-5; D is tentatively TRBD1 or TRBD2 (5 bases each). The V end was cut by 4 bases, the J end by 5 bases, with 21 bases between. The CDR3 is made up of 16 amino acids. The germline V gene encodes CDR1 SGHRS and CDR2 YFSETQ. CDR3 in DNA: TGCGCCAGCAGCGGGGGACGGAGTTCCTTGTCGGAGACCCAGTACTTC. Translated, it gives CASSGGRSSLSETQYF. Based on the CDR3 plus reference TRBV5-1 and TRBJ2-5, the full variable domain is KAGVTQTPRYLIKTRGQQVTLSCSPISGHRSVSWYQQTPGQGLQFLFEYFSETQRNKGNFPGRFSGRQFSNSRSEMNVSTLELGDSALYLCASSGGRSSLSETQYFGPGTRLLVL.

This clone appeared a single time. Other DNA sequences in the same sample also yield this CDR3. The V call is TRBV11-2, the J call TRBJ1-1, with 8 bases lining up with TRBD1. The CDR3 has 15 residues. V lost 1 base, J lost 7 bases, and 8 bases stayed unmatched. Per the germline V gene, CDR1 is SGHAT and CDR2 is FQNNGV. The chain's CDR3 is CASSLAGRGQVEAFF. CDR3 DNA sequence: TGTGCCAGCAGCTTAGCAGGCAGGGGGCAGGTTGAAGCTTTCTTT.

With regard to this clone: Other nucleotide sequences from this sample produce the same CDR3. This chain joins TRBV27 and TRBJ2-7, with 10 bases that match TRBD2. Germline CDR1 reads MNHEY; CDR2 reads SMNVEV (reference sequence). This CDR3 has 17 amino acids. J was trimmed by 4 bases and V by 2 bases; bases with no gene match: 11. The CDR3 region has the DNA TGTGCCAGCAGTTTAACCGGGGGAGCGGGAGGGGGGTACGAGCAGTACTTC. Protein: CASSLTGGAGGGYEQYF.

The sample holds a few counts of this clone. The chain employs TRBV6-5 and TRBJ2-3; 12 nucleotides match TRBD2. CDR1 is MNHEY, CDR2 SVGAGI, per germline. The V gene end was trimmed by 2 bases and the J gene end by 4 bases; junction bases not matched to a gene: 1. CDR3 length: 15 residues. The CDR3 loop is CASSYPSGRADTQYF. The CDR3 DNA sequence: TGTGCCAGCAGTTACCCTAGCGGGAGGGCAGATACGCAGTATTTT.

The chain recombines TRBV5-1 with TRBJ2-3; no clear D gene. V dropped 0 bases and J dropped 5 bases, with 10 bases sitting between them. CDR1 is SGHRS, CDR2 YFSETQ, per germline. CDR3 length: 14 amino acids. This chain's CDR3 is CASSLALEIDTQYF. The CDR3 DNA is TGCGCCAGCAGCTTGGCTCTAGAGATAGATACGCAGTATTTT.

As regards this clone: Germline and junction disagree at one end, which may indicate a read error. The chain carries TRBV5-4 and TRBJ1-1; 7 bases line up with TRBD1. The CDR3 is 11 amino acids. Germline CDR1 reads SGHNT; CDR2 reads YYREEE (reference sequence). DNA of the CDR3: TGTGCCAGCAGCTCGCAACAGGGGTCGAGCTTT. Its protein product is CASSSQQGSSF.

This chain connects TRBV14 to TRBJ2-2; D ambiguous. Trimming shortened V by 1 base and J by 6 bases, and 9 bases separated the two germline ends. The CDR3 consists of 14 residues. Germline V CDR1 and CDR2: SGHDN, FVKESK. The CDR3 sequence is CASSQVIRSGELFF. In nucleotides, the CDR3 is TGTGCCAGCAGCCAAGTGATAAGGTCCGGGGAGCTGTTTTTT.

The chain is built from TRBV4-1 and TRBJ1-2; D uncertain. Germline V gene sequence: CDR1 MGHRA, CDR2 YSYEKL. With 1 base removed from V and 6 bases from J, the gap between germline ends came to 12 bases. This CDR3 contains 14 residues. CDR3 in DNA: TGCGCCAGCAGCCAAGGTCCCCTCCGGCATGGCTACACCTTC. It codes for CASSQGPLRHGYTF.

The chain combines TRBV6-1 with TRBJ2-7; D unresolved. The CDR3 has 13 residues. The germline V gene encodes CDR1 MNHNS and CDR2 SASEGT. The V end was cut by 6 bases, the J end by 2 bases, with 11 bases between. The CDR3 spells CASRTHSPYEQYF. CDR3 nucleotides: TGTGCCAGCAGGACCCACAGCCCCTACGAGCAGTACTTC.

The CDR3 protein is CASSQATSGGAPDIQYF. The CDR3 region has the DNA TGCGCCAGCAGCCAGGCGACTAGCGGGGGGGCCCCGGACATTCAGTACTTC. This chain joins TRBV4-3 and TRBJ2-4; 14 bases map to TRBD2. V shed 3 bases, J shed 8 bases, and the junction held 9 bases outside the gene matches. CDR3 length: 17 residues. Germline V gives CDR1 LGHNA, CDR2 YSLEER.

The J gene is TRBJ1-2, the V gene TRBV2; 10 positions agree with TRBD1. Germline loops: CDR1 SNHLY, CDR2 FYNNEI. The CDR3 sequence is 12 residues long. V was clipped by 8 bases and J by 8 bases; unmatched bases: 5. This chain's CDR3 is CASHGTGVGYTF. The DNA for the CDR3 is TGTGCCAGCCATGGGACAGGGGTCGGCTACACCTTC.

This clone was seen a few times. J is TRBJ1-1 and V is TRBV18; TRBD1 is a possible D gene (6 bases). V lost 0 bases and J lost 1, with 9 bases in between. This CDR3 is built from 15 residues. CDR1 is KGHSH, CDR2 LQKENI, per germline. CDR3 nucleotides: TGTGCCAGCTCACCACCGGGGGCAGGGAACACTGAAGCTTTCTTT. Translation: CASSPPGAGNTEAFF.